This T cell receptor beta chain was obtained from a study of tumor-infiltrating lymphocytes in primary liver carcinoma. Study as a whole: Subjects presented with primary liver carcinoma managed by surgical resection. The patient population consisted of men and women between 30 and 69 years of age. The tumors ranged from 4.2 to 10 cm across and fell within stage T1-T3 N0M0.

Reverse transcription of roughly 0.45 ug total RNA with a constant-region primer produced TCR beta cDNA. Employing slightly modified ARM-PCR, three nested multiplex PCR rounds were run, and these gave rise to the TCR beta libraries. The first two PCR rounds, nine to ten cycles each, used TRBV1-TRBV30 forward primers and a C-beta reverse primer. TCRdb independently ran MiXCR on the multiplex PCR reads; one entry per CDR3 protein. Of hundreds of thousands of distinct CDR3 sequences listed, roughly three fifths are singletons. The authors took blood RNA from unsorted whole blood and also extracted germline DNA. After removal of 8 bases from V and 4 bases from J, the junction contained 7 bases not matched to a gene. Germline V gene lookup returns CDR1 MDHEN and CDR2 SYDVKM. The CDR3 length is 13 residues. Regarding this clonotype: Its antigen remains unidentified.

General study points: Comparison of CD4+ and CD8+ repertoires was precluded by bulk unsorted samples.

Sequenced: peripheral blood. This sequence joins TRBV28 and TRBJ2-7; 8 bases are a match to TRBD2. The origin of this receptor is a woman under 40 with primary liver carcinoma and hepatitis B virus infection. The CDR3 sequence is CASFGGGRYEQYF. In DNA, the CDR3 is TGTGCCAGCTTCGGGGGGGGACGGTACGAGCAGTACTTC.